What follows is one T cell receptor (beta chain) and its context. Antigen specificity is unknown. Related graft donors supplied nonmyeloablative bone marrow transplants, and mixed chimerism was transient. CD4+CD25+CD127- Tregs, CD4+CD25- non-Tregs, CD4 and CD8 cells were sorted. Profiled with immunoSEQ multiplex PCR; TCRdb holds only in-frame clones, not every one. The repertoire holds 100,000 or so clones, under 95% seen once, with approximately 1.5% in the top ten. CDR1 is MGHRA and CDR2 is YSYEKL in the germline V gene. The CDR3 contains 18 residues. Trimming cost V 4 bases and J 0 bases; bases outside gene matches: 12. These data belong to a study of Tregs in tolerant kidney transplant recipients. Findings and limits, study-wide: Findings come from small patient numbers and require larger validation. Tregs expanded with activated donor B cells seemed most donor-specific.

The V call is TRBV4-1, the J call TRBJ1-3, with 7 nucleotides matching TRBD1. The sequence was obtained from a human patient who received a combined kidney and bone marrow transplant. The graft donor may account for some of the T cells. The source was CD4+ T cells from blood (PBMCs), collected 12 months after the transplant. The CDR3 region is CASSPRGTDLSSGNTIYF. The CDR3 nucleotides are TGCGCCAGCAGCCCACGCGGGACAGACCTTAGCTCTGGAAACACCATATATTTT.